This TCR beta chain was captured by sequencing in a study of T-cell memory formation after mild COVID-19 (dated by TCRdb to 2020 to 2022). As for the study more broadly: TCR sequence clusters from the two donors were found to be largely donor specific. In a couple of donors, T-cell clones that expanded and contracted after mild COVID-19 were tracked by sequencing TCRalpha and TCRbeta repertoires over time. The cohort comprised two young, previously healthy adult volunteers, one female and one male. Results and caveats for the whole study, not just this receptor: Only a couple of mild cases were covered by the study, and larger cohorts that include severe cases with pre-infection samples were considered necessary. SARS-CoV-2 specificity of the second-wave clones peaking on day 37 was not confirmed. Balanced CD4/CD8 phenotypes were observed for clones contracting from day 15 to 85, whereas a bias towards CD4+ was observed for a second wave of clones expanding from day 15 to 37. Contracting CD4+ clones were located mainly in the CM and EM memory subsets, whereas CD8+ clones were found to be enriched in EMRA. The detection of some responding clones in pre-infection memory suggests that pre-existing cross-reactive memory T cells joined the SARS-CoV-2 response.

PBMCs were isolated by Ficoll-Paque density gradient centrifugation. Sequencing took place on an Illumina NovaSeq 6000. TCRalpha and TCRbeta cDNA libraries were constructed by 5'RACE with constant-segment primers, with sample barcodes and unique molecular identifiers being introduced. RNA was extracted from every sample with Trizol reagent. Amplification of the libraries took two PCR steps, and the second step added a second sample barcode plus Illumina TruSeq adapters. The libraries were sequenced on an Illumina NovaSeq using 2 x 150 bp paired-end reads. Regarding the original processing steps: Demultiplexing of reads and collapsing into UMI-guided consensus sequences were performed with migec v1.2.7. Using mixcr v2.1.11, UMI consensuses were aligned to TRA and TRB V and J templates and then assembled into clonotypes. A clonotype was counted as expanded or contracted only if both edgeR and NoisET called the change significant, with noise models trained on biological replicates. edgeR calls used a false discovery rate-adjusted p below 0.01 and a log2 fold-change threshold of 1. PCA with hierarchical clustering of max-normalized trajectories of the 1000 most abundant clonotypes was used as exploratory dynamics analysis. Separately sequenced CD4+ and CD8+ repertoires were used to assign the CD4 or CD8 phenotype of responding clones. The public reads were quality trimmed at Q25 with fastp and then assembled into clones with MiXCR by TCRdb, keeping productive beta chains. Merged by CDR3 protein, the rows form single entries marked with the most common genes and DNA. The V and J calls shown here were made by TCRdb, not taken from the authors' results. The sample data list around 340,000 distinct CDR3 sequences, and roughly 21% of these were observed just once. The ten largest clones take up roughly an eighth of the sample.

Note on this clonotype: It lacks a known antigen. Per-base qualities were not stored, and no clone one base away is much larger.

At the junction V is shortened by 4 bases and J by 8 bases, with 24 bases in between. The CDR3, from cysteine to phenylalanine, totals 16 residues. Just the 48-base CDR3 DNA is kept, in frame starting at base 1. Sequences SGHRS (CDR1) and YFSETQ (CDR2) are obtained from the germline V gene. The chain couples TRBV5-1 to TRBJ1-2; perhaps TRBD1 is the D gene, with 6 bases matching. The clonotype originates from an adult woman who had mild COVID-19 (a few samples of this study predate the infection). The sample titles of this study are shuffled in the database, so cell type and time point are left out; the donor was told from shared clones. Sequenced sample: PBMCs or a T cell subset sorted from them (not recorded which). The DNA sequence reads TGCGCCAGCAGCCCCCCCACAGGGAGTGGGCTGGGAGGCTACACCTTC. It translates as CASSPPTGSGLGGYTF.